These T cell receptor beta chains were read from a single sample in a study of CD8 T cells in ankylosing spondylitis. TCRdb recomputed calls from the 5' RACE reads with MiXCR, one row per CDR3 protein. In the table there are about 170,000 distinct CDR3 sequences, about a sixth of which are singletons. The sample consisted of blood, either unsorted or a sorted T cell fraction (not recorded which). Every receptor here comes from a male donor with ankylosing spondylitis or in good health (not recorded which). The CDR3 runs from the conserved cysteine through the conserved F or W. D genes are given only for firm matches. Expanded clones get a size class; other rows say once, few or many, or leave the size out.

V gene	J gene	clone size	D gene	CDR3 DNA	CDR3 protein
TRBV20-1	TRBJ2-2	.	.	TGCAGTGCGTCAACGGGGCGGGAGCTGTTTTTT	CSASTGRELFF
TRBV12-3/TRBV12-4	TRBJ1-1	.	.	TGTGCCAGCAGTTTATGGGAAGCGGACAATGAAGCTTTCTTT	CASSLWEADNEAFF
TRBV5-1	TRBJ2-7	many	.	TGCGCCAGCAGCGAACAGGGAGGCGCCCGCGAGCAGTACTTC	CASSEQGGAREQYF
TRBV29-1	TRBJ2-7	.	.	TGCAGCGTTGAAGGGGGGATAGGGGGCTACGAGCAGTACTTC	CSVEGGIGGYEQYF
TRBV11-3	TRBJ2-2	few	.	TGTGCCAGCAGCCGCGGGCTTCACACCGGGGAGCTGTTTTTT	CASSRGLHTGELFF
TRBV5-6	TRBJ2-6	.	.	TGTGCCAGCAGCTTGGGGGCAGGGGACCTCTCTGGGGCCAACGTCCTGACTTTC	CASSLGAGDLSGANVLTF
TRBV20-1	TRBJ2-3	many	TRBD2	TGCAGTGCTACTGTGGGGGGGAGAACAGATACGCAGTATTTT	CSATVGGRTDTQYF
TRBV12-3/TRBV12-4	TRBJ2-2	few	TRBD2	TGTGCCAGCAGGTTTTGGGGAGGGCCCGGGGAGCTGTTTTTT	CASRFWGGPGELFF
TRBV7-9	TRBJ2-7	.	TRBD2	TGTGCCAGCAGCTTAGCGCGGGGGATTGTCCCATACGAGCAGTACTTC	CASSLARGIVPYEQYF
TRBV3-1	TRBJ2-2	many	.	TGTGCCAGCAGCCAGCTCGGGAGGAACACCGGGGAGCTGTTTTTT	CASSQLGRNTGELFF
TRBV6-1	TRBJ2-5	once	TRBD2	TGTGCCAGCAGGTCTAGCGGGAGGGAGACCCAGTACTTC	CASRSSGRETQYF
TRBV18	TRBJ1-1	.	.	TGTGCCAGCTCACCAGGTCCGGGTGAAGCTTTCTTT	CASSPGPGEAFF
TRBV9	TRBJ2-1	many	.	TGTGCCAGCAGCGTAAGTCTTTACAATGAGCAGTTCTTC	CASSVSLYNEQFF
TRBV7-3	TRBJ1-1	.	.	TGTGCCAGCACCCCCGGGACACTGAATGGTGAAGCTTTCTTT	CASTPGTLNGEAFF
TRBV6-2/TRBV6-3	TRBJ2-5	few	TRBD1	TGTGCCAGCAGTACTAGACAGGGGCGGGGAGAGACCCAGTACTTC	CASSTRQGRGETQYF
TRBV7-2	TRBJ2-1	.	.	TGTGCCAGCAGCTTAGTGGGGGGAGGCTCCACCAATGAGCAGTTCTTC	CASSLVGGGSTNEQFF
TRBV28	TRBJ2-7	many	TRBD1	TGTGCCAGCAGTTTGTCCCGGGACAGGGGCGAGCAGTACTTC	CASSLSRDRGEQYF
TRBV28	TRBJ1-1	few	.	TGTGCCAGCAGTTTCCGAGGGCGCGGGATGAACACTGAAGCTTTCTTT	CASSFRGRGMNTEAFF
TRBV10-3	TRBJ2-2	.	TRBD2	TGTGCCAGTAGCGGGACCGGGGAGCTGTTTTTT	CASSGTGELFF
TRBV5-1	TRBJ2-3	.	.	TGCGCCAGCAGCTTGGATCAGGTCCCAGGCACAGATACGCAGTATTTT	CASSLDQVPGTDTQYF
TRBV12-3/TRBV12-4	TRBJ2-7	many	.	TGTGCCAGCAGTTTATGGGTAAACCGGGACGAGGCCTACGAGCAGTACTTC	CASSLWVNRDEAYEQYF
TRBV5-1	TRBJ2-1	few	.	TGCGCCAGCAGCGCAGGGACGTCCTCCTACAATGAGCAGTTCTTC	CASSAGTSSYNEQFF
TRBV29-1	TRBJ2-3	many	.	TGCAGCGCCCCCTCAGGACGTCGCACAGATACGCAGTATTTT	CSAPSGRRTDTQYF
TRBV6-1	TRBJ2-3	.	TRBD2	TGTGCCAGCAGGCGACTAGCGGGAGGCACAGATACGCAGTATTTT	CASRRLAGGTDTQYF
TRBV21-1	TRBJ2-3	.	.	TGTGCCAGCAGTCCATCATGTAGAAGCGGTAGCACAGATACGCAGTATTTT	CASSPSCRSGSTDTQYF
TRBV29-1	TRBJ2-3	few	TRBD1	TGCAGCGTTGCCCGGGGTACAGGGGGCACAGATACGCAGTATTTT	CSVARGTGGTDTQYF
TRBV7-6	TRBJ1-1	many	.	TGTGCCAGCAGCCTTCGGCGGGTCACTGAAGCTTTCTTT	CASSLRRVTEAFF
TRBV19	TRBJ2-1	many	.	TGTGCCAGTAGTTGGATGGGGGACCCTCCGGAGCAGTTCTTC	CASSWMGDPPEQFF